This T cell receptor beta chain is from a study of cytomegalovirus exposure and HLA in healthy donors. The V gene's germline CDR1 is LGHNA and CDR2 YNFKEQ. After removal of 4 bases from V and 4 bases from J, the junction contained 13 bases not matched to a gene. This CDR3 contains 17 residues. The PCR ran on 60 Vbeta and 13 Jbeta primers. Clones were read by immunoSEQ multiplex PCR, and TCRdb kept only the in-frame ones, dropping some. The profile shows hundreds of thousands of clones, just over 75% of them singletons. What was sequenced was PBMCs. This chain uses TRBV4-2 with TRBJ1-1; 9 bases line up with TRBD1. The sequence was collected from a woman aged 60-75 years in good health and CMV-seropositive. CDR3 DNA sequence: TGTGCCAGCAGCCCAACCCCAGGACAGGGGTTAAGCACTGAAGCTTTCTTT. Translation: CASSPTPGQGLSTEAFF.